This TCR beta chain was sequenced in a study of sequential checkpoint blockade in melanoma. Study information: TCRbeta immunosequencing was performed on DNA from roughly 99 pretreatment melanoma tumor samples.

This clone was counted a few times. Repertoires were generated with immunoSEQ multiplex PCR, while TCRdb's copy carries only in-frame clones and drops some. This table holds some 400 clones, roughly 27% found once. The treatment was: randomized to nivolumab then ipilimumab (arm A) or the reverse (arm B). The sample here was tumor tissue (inferred from file names), taken from a patient given nivolumab and ipilimumab in sequence. This receptor was taken from a human donor with melanoma.

The CDR3 nucleotides read TGCGCCAGCAGCCAAGTTTATGGGGCTAAACTGTTTTTT. It translates to CASSQVYGAKLFF. The chain is built from TRBV4-1 and TRBJ1-4, with TRBD1 as a possible D gene (5 bases). This CDR3 has 13 residues. CDR1 is MGHRA, CDR2 YSYEKL, per germline. V was cut by 1 base and J by 11 bases, with 11 bases left in between.